This TCR beta chain was found in a study of cytomegalovirus exposure and HLA in healthy donors. Findings and limits, study-wide: A few V segments could not be told apart, such as TRBV6-2 and TRBV6-3, and were left out. As a later analysis revealed, most CMV-associated TCR beta chains appeared HLA-restricted. In a later analysis, about 17,000 TCR beta sequences were associated with HLA alleles at 0.05 false discovery rate.

It was with 60 Vbeta and 13 Jbeta primers that the PCR ran. Method: immunoSEQ multiplex PCR; TCRdb's copy keeps in-frame clones and lacks some. This table lists tens of thousands of clones. Germline V lookup: CDR1 MNHEY, CDR2 SVGAGI. This CDR3 is built from 12 residues. Concerning this clone itself: Its antigen is unknown. Germline and junction disagree at one end, which may indicate a read error.

V usage is TRBV6-5 and J usage is TRBJ2-7; 10 positions match TRBD1. The sample was PBMCs. This TCR derives from a woman in her forties in good health and CMV-seropositive. In nucleotides, the CDR3 is TGTGCCAGCAGAGCCGACAGGGGGCTACACCTCTTC. Encoded protein: CASRADRGLHLF.